This is a list of T cell receptor beta chains from one sample in a study of cytomegalovirus exposure and HLA in healthy donors. Only in-frame clones appear in the TCRdb table, and some are missing; sequencing was by immunoSEQ multiplex PCR. The data show some 150,000 clones, with around 86% seen just once and roughly 2.8% held by the top ten. Specimen: PBMCs. These receptors all come from a woman in her twenties or thirties in good health and CMV-seronegative. CDR3s include the opening cysteine and the closing phenylalanine or tryptophan. D genes are given only for firm matches. Size is stated for part of the rows, as once, few or many counts, or as a class when the clone is expanded.

TRBV5-1	TRBJ2-5	-	-	TGCGCCAGCAGCCTTGCGGGACACCAAGAGACCCAGTACTTC	CASSLAGHQETQYF
TRBV5-6	TRBJ2-3	TRBD1	-	TGTGCCAGCAGCCGGACAGGTAAGGATACGCAGTATTTT	CASSRTGKDTQYF
TRBV5-4	TRBJ2-2	-	-	TGTGCCAGCAGCTTCCCCAGCGACACCGGGGAGCTGTTTTTT	CASSFPSDTGELFF
TRBV19	TRBJ1-5	-	-	TGTGCCAGTAGTATCGGGGGGTCGGTTGGCAATCAGCCCCAGCATTTT	CASSIGGSVGNQPQHF
TRBV7-2	TRBJ2-2	TRBD1	-	TGTGCCAGCAGCTTCGGACAGGACCCCGGGGAGCTGTTTTTT	CASSFGQDPGELFF
TRBV5-4	TRBJ2-1	TRBD1	-	TGTGCCAGCAGCCCCGGGACAGGAACTTACTCCTACAATGAGCAGTTCTTC	CASSPGTGTYSYNEQFF
TRBV4-1	TRBJ1-5	-	-	TGCGCCAGCAGCCAAGCCGGGGGATTTCAGCCCCAGCATTTT	CASSQAGGFQPQHF
TRBV10-3	TRBJ2-2	-	-	TGTGCCATCAGCGATTCAAGGACAGCCTCGAACACCGGGGAGCTGTTTTTT	CAISDSRTASNTGELFF
TRBV6-5	TRBJ2-5	-	-	TGTGCCAGCCCCCAGGGGAACTTC	CASPQGNF
TRBV10-3	TRBJ2-1	-	-	TGTGCCATCAGTGAGTCAGGCAGGGGACCGATCAATGAGCAGTTCTTC	CAISESGRGPINEQFF
TRBV5-1	TRBJ1-3	-	-	TGCGCCAGCAGCTTGGCACAGGGTTACTCTGGAAACACCATATATTTT	CASSLAQGYSGNTIYF
TRBV29-1	TRBJ2-7	-	-	TGCAGCGTTGGACAGCTTTACGAGCAGTACTTC	CSVGQLYEQYF
TRBV18	TRBJ1-3	-	few	TGTGCCAGCTCACCCTCGGTCGGAAACACCATATATTTT	CASSPSVGNTIYF
TRBV7-9	TRBJ1-1	TRBD1	-	TGTGCCAGCAGCTACCTCAGGGGGCTAGACACTGAAGCTTTCTTT	CASSYLRGLDTEAFF
TRBV5-1	TRBJ2-7	TRBD1	-	TGCGCCAGCAGCTTGACAGGGGATGGTTACGAGCAGTACTTC	CASSLTGDGYEQYF
TRBV4-3	TRBJ2-7	TRBD2	few	TGCGCCAGCAGCCACGGACGGGGGGGCTTCTACGAGCAGTACTTC	CASSHGRGGFYEQYF
TRBV7-2	TRBJ2-5	TRBD2	-	TGTGCCAGCAGCTTACTAGCGGGGGCCACGGTAGAGACCCAGTACTTC	CASSLLAGATVETQYF
TRBV7-3	TRBJ1-2	TRBD1	-	TGTGCCAGCAGCTCAGGCCAGGGGGGTGGCTACACCTTC	CASSSGQGGGYTF
TRBV11-2	TRBJ2-7	TRBD2	-	TGTGCCAGCAGCTTCGGCGGGGCAGCGGGAGCGGCCTACGAGCAGTACTTC	CASSFGGAAGAAYEQYF
TRBV4-3	TRBJ1-1	-	few	TGCGCCAGCAGCCAAGATATAAGGGACATAAACACTGAAGCTTTCTTT	CASSQDIRDINTEAFF
TRBV10-3	TRBJ2-2	TRBD2	-	TGTGCCATCAGTGAGTCCTCCGGGAGGGCGAACACCGGGGAGCTGTTTTTT	CAISESSGRANTGELFF
TRBV7-2	TRBJ2-7	TRBD2	once	TGTGCCAGCACCCTCTGGGGCGGGGGGTTCTACGAGCAGTACTTC	CASTLWGGGFYEQYF
TRBV23-1	TRBJ1-6	-	-	TGCGCCAGCAGTCAATCGCGGTGGGCAGGGTCACCCCTCCACTTT	CASSQSRWAGSPLHF
TRBV19	TRBJ2-7	TRBD1	-	TGTGCCAGCACCGCTAACGGACAGGGGGCAGGAGAGCAGTACTTC	CASTANGQGAGEQYF
TRBV11-3	TRBJ1-4	TRBD1	-	TGTGCCAGCAGCTTAAAACAGGGGGCAACTAATGAAAAACTGTTTTTT	CASSLKQGATNEKLFF
TRBV10-3	TRBJ2-1	-	-	TGTGCCATCAGTGAAGACAGAGACGTATTCAATGAGCAGTTCTTC	CAISEDRDVFNEQFF
TRBV6-1	TRBJ2-7	TRBD1	-	TGTGCCAGCAGTGACAGGGGGCTGTACGAGCAGTACTTC	CASSDRGLYEQYF